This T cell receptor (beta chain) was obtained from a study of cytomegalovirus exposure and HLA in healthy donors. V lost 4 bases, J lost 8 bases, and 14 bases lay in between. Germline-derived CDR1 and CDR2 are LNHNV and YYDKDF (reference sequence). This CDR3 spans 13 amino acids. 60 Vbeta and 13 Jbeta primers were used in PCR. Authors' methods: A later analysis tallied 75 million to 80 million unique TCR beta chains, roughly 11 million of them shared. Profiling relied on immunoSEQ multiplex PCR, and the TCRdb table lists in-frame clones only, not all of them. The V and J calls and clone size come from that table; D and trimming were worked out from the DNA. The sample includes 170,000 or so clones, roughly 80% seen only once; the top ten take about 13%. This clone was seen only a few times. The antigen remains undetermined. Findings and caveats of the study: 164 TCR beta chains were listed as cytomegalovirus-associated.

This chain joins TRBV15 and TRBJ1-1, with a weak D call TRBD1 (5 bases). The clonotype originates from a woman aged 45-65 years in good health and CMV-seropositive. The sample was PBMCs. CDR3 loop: CATSKGSNREAFF. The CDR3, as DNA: TGTGCCACCAGCAAGGGAAGTAACAGGGAAGCTTTCTTT.